This entry features one TCR beta chain sequence. Its antigen is currently unknown. Here immunoSEQ multiplex PCR was the method, and the copy in TCRdb shows in-frame clones only, minus some. Of some 75,000 clones listed, around nine tenths are singletons. The data derive from a study of OX40 agonist ivuxolimab in advanced cancers. Study-level information: Participants averaged roughly 60 years of age (range about 23 to 79) and were around 80% male.

General study findings and limits: At doses 0.1 to 3.0 mg/kg, CD4+ and CD8+ clones expanded.

The CDR3 extends over 15 amino acids. V gave up 0 bases and J gave up 8 bases, with 16 bases separating them. Germline V gene lookup returns CDR1 LGHNA and CDR2 YNFKEQ. The chain combines TRBV4-2 with TRBJ1-2, with D possibly being TRBD1 (5 bases). The clonotype was recovered from an adult with an advanced solid tumor such as melanoma, head and neck, liver or kidney cancer. The sample was CD4+ or CD8+ T cells sorted from blood, taken in a trial of the OX40 agonist ivuxolimab. CDR3 sequence (DNA): TGTGCCAGCAGCCAAGATGGGAGAGGGACGTACGGCTACACCTTC. Protein: CASSQDGRGTYGYTF.